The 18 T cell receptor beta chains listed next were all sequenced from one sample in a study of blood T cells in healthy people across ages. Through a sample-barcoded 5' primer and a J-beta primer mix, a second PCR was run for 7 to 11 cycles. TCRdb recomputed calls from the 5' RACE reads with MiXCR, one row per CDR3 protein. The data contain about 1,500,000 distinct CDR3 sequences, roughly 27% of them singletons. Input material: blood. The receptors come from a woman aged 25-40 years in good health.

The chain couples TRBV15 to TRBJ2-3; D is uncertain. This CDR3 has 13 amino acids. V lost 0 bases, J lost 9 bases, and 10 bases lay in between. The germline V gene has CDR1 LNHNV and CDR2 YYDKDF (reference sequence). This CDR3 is CATSRDLSGTQYF. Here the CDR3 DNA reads TGTGCCACCAGCAGAGATCTGAGTGGCACGCAGTATTTT.

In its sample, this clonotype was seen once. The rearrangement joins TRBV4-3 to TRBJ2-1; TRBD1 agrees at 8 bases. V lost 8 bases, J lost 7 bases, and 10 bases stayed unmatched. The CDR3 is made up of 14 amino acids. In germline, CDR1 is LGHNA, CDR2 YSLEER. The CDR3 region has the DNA TGCGCCAGCCAACGCAGGGGGCTTGGGAATGAGCAGTTCTTC. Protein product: CASQRRGLGNEQFF.

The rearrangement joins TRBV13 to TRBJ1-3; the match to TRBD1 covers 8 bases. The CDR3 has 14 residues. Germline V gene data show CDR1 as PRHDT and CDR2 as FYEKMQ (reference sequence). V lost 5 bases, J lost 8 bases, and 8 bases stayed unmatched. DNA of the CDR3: TGTGCCAGCAGCGAAGCAGGGGGCGCGGACACCATATATTTT. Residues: CASSEAGGADTIYF. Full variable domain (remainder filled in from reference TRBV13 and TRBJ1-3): AAGVIQSPRHLIKEKRETATLKCYPIPRHDTVYWYQQGPGQDPQFLISFYEKMQSDKGSIPDRFSAQQFSDYHSELNMSSLELGDSALYFCASSEAGGADTIYFGEGSWLTVV.

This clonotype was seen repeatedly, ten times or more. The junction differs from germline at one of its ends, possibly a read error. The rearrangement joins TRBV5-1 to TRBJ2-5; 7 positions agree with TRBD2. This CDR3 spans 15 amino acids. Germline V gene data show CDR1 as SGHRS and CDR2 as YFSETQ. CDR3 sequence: CASSLGASGQETQYF. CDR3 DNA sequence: TGTGCCAGCAGCTTAGGGGCTAGCGGACAAGAGACCCAGTACTTC.

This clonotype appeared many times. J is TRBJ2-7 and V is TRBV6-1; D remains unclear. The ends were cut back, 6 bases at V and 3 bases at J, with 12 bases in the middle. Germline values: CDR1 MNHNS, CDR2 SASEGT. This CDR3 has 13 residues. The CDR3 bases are TGTGCCAGCAGACTAAGAGGTTTCTACGAGCAGTACTTC. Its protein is CASRLRGFYEQYF.

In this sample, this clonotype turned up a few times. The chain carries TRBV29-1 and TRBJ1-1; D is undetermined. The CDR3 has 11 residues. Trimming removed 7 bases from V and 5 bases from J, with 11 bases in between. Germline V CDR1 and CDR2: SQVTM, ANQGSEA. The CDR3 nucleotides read TGCAGCGGTGACACGGTAACTGAAGCTTTCTTT. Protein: CSGDTVTEAFF.

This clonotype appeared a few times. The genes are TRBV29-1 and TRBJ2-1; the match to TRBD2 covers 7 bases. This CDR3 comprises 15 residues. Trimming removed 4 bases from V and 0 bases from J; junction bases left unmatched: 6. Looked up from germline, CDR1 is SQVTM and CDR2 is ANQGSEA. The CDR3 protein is CSVASGASSYNEQFF. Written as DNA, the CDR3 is TGCAGCGTTGCAAGCGGGGCAAGCTCCTACAATGAGCAGTTCTTC.

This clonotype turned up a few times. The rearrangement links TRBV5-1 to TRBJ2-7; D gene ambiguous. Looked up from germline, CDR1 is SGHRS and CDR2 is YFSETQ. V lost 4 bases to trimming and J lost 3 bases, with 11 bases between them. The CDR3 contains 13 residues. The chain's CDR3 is CASSIGNYYEQYF. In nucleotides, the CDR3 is TGCGCCAGCAGCATAGGAAACTACTACGAGCAGTACTTC.

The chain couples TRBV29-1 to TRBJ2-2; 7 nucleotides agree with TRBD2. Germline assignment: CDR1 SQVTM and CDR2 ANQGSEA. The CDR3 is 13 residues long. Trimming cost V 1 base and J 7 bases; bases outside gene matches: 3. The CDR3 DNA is TGCAGCGTTGAAGGAGGGAGGGGCGGGGAGCTGTTTTTT. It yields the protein CSVEGGRGGELFF.

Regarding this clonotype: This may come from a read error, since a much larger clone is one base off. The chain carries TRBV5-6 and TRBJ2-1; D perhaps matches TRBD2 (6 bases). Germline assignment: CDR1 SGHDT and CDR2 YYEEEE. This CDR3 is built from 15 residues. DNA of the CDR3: TGTACCAGCAGCCAGGCGGGGCGTCCCTACAATGAGCAGTTCTTC. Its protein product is CTSSQAGRPYNEQFF.

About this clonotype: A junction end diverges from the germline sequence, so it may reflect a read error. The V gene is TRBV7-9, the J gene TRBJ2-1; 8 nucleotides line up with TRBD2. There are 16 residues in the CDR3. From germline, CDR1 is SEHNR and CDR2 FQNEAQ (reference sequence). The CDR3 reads CASSWFNSGAYNERFF. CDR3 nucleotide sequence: TGTGCCAGCAGCTGGTTTAATAGCGGGGCGTACAATGAGCGGTTCTTC. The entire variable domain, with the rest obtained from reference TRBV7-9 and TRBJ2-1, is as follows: DTGVSQNPRHKITKRGQNVTFRCDPISEHNRLYWYRQTLGQGPEFLTYFQNEAQLEKSRLLSDRFSAERPKGSFSTLEIQRTEQGDSAMYLCASSWFNSGAYNERFFGPGTRLTVL.

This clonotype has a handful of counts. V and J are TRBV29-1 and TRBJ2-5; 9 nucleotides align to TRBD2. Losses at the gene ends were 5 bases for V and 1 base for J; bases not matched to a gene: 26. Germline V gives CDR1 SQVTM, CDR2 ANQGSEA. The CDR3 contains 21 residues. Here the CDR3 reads CSVRRVPRGSGGRQLQETQYF. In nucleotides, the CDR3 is TGCAGCGTTCGGAGAGTGCCCCGTGGTAGCGGGGGCCGACAACTCCAAGAGACCCAGTACTTC.

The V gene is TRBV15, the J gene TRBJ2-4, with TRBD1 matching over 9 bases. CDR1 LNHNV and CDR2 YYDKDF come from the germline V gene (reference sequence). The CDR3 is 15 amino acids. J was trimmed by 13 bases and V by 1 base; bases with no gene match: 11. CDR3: CATSRGLMGQGQQYF. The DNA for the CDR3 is TGTGCCACCAGCAGAGGTCTGATGGGACAGGGCCAGCAGTACTTC.

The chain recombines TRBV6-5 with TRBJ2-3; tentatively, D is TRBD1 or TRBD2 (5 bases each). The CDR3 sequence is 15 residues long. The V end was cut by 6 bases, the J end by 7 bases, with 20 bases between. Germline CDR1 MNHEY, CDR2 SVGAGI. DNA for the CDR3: TGTGCCAGCAGATCACCAGGGACCCGGGAATATACGCAGTATTTT. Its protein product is CASRSPGTREYTQYF.

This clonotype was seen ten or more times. CDR3 region: CSAKDSYYEQYF. The CDR3 DNA reads TGCAGCGCAAAGGACAGTTACTACGAGCAGTACTTC. The gene calls are TRBV29-1 and TRBJ2-7, with D possibly being TRBD1 (6 bases). V lost 7 bases and J lost 3, with 13 bases in between. CDR3 size: 12 residues. Germline-derived CDR1 and CDR2 are SQVTM and ANQGSEA.

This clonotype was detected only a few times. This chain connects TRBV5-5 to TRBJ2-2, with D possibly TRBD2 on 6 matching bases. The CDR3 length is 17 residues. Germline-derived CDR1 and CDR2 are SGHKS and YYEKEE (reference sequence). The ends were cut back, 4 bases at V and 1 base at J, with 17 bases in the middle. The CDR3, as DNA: TGTGCCAGCAGCAGACGGGACTCCGTGTGGAACACCGGGGAGCTGTTTTTT. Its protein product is CASSRRDSVWNTGELFF.

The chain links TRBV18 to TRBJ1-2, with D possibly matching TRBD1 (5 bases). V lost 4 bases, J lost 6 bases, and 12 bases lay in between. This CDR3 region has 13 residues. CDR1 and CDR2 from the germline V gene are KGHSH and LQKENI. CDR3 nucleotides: TGTGCCAGCTCACTCCGACAGTCAGATGGCTACACCTTC. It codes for CASSLRQSDGYTF.

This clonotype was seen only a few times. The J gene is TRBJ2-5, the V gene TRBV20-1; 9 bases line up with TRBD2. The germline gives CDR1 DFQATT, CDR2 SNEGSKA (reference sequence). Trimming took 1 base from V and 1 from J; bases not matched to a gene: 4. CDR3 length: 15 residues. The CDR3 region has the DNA TGCAGTGCTAGAGGACTAGCGGAGACCCAAGAGACCCAGTACTTC. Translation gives CSARGLAETQETQYF.